This TCR beta chain was sequenced for a study of identical twins. Addition of a universal primer site occurred through template switching, and cDNA carried unique molecular identifiers. Using its own MiXCR run on the 5' RACE reads, TCRdb lists one record per CDR3 protein. The sample shows under 900,000 distinct CDR3 sequences, 9% to 15% of them seen only once. Separately, the same data were catalogued under a study of yellow fever vaccine responses in identical twins.

The receptor's source is a young woman in good health. Sequences were obtained from PBMCs.

The CDR3 nucleotides read TGTGCCAGCACCTCGACGACAGGGAGGACCGGGGAGCTGTTTTTT. It yields the protein CASTSTTGRTGELFF. The chain carries TRBV11-3 and TRBJ2-2, with D perhaps matching TRBD1 (7 bases). CDR1 is SGHNT, CDR2 YENEEA, per germline. V was clipped by 7 bases and J by 5 bases, with 17 bases between them. This CDR3 contains 15 residues.